Below, 9 T cell receptor beta chains from the same sample are listed, as sequenced in a study of response to subunit inactivated influenza vaccine. TCRdb processed the RT-PCR reads anew with MiXCR; each CDR3 protein has one entry. The data contain about 500,000 distinct CDR3 sequences, over 10% of them singletons. Specimen: PBMCs from blood, collected roughly 45 days after vaccination. These receptors were obtained from a man between 45 and 60 years old who received an inactivated influenza vaccine.

The chain uses TRBV7-6 and TRBJ2-7, with D perhaps matching TRBD1 or TRBD2 (5 bases each). V lost 5 bases, J lost 6 bases, and 14 bases lay in between. Germline CDR1 is SGHVS and CDR2 is FNYEAQ. The CDR3 loop spans 13 amino acids. The CDR3 DNA is TGTGCCAGCAGCCCCGGGACCACCAGCGAGCAGTACTTC. Translated, it gives CASSPGTTSEQYF.

This clonotype came up many times. The chain links TRBV12-3 or TRBV12-4 to TRBJ2-5; maybe TRBD1 (5 bases). The CDR3 is 13 amino acids. The V and J ends lost 2 bases and 6 bases respectively, with 10 bases between them. The CDR3: CASSLRGPQTQYF. The DNA for the CDR3 is TGTGCCAGCAGTTTAAGGGGTCCCCAGACCCAGTACTTC.

This clonotype was counted many times. The chain has TRBV20-1 and TRBJ2-5; D gene uncertain. Germline CDR1 DFQATT, CDR2 SNEGSKA (reference sequence). CDR3 size: 13 residues. The V gene lost 0 bases and the J gene lost 2 bases, with 7 bases spanning the gap. CDR3 sequence (DNA): TGCAGTGCTAGAGACCGGTTTCAAGAGACCCAGTACTTC. It codes for CSARDRFQETQYF.

This clonotype was observed a single time. V gene TRBV20-1 combines with J gene TRBJ1-6, with 8 bases that match TRBD1. Germline CDR1 reads DFQATT; CDR2 reads SNEGSKA (reference sequence). V lost 5 bases to trimming and J lost 8 bases; unmatched junction nucleotides: 14. This CDR3 comprises 16 residues. The CDR3 reads CSACPVAGGAYSPLHF. CDR3 coding DNA: TGCAGTGCTTGCCCCGTTGCAGGGGGCGCTTATTCACCCCTCCACTTT.

The chain has TRBV7-2 and TRBJ1-6, with D possibly being TRBD1 (5 bases). Looked up from germline, CDR1 is SGHTA and CDR2 is FQGNSA. Trimming took 5 bases from V and 2 from J, leaving 10 bases between them. The CDR3 spans 15 residues. The DNA of the CDR3 is TGTGCCAGCAGCCCGCAGGGAACCTATAATTCACCCCTCCACTTT. Protein: CASSPQGTYNSPLHF.

This clonotype was seen more than once but under ten times. The chain links TRBV7-9 to TRBJ2-2; a possible D gene is TRBD2 (6 bases). CDR1 SEHNR and CDR2 FQNEAQ come from the germline V gene (reference sequence). Trimming took off 2 bases at V and 4 bases at J, with 11 bases between the two ends. CDR3 length: 15 amino acids. The chain's CDR3 is CASSLLSSGTGELFF. The DNA of the CDR3 is TGTGCCAGCAGCTTACTTAGTAGCGGCACCGGGGAGCTGTTTTTT. Variable domain in full (rest from reference TRBV7-9 and TRBJ2-2): DTGVSQNPRHKITKRGQNVTFRCDPISEHNRLYWYRQTLGQGPEFLTYFQNEAQLEKSRLLSDRFSAERPKGSFSTLEIQRTEQGDSAMYLCASSLLSSGTGELFFGEGSRLTVL.

There are many counts of this clonotype. The CDR3 DNA is TGCAGTGCCAGGGACAGCTCTGGAAACACCATATATTTT. It codes for CSARDSSGNTIYF. This chain joins TRBV20-1 and TRBJ1-3, with 7 bases matching TRBD1. CDR3 length: 13 residues. CDR1 DFQATT and CDR2 SNEGSKA come from the germline V gene (reference sequence). The J segment lost 0 bases and the V segment lost 6 bases, leaving 2 bases of the junction unmatched.

There are many counts of this clonotype. The chain uses TRBV24-1 and TRBJ2-3; maybe TRBD1 (5 bases). The CDR3 covers 14 residues. In germline, CDR1 is KGHDR, CDR2 SFDVKD. V was clipped by 11 bases and J by 0 bases, with 14 bases between them. The CDR3 sequence: CASEDKESTDTQYF. In DNA, the CDR3 is TGTGCCAGCGAGGACAAAGAGAGCACAGATACGCAGTATTTT.

CDR3 sequence reads: CASSQDVRPGGYTF. The DNA for the CDR3 is TGTGCCAGCAGCCAAGATGTCAGACCGGGCGGCTACACCTTC. The chain is built from TRBV4-2 and TRBJ1-2, with D unresolved. This CDR3 contains 14 residues. Germline CDR1 and CDR2: LGHNA and YNFKEQ. V lost 0 bases to trimming and J lost 8 bases, with 13 bases between them.